This T cell receptor beta chain emerged from a study of T cell responses to AZD1222 COVID-19 vaccine. Across the study: The study pooled second doses at about 4 or about 12 weeks. Points from the study as a whole: Females made up more of the donors, who were largely white British, and clonal diversity may have come out too low.

V was trimmed by 5 bases and J by 1 base, leaving 9 bases between them. CDR1 and CDR2 (germline): MNHEY, SMNVEV (reference sequence). The CDR3 extends over 14 amino acids. A word on this clone: What it binds is not known.

Profiling relied on immunoSEQ multiplex PCR, and the TCRdb table lists in-frame clones only, not all of them. The sample has 150,000 or so clones, 85% to 95% seen once. The J gene is TRBJ1-5, the V gene TRBV27; D call uncertain. The source is an adult in good health. The material was peripheral blood, obtained on day 0 of AZD1222 vaccination. Here the CDR3 DNA reads TGTGCCAGCAGTCCTCCCGGGAGCAATCAGCCCCAGCATTTT. It is translated as CASSPPGSNQPQHF.